This T cell receptor (beta chain) came from a study of brain metastases from non-small cell lung cancer. V lost 2 bases and J 0 bases, leaving 11 bases between the germline ends. The CDR3 spans 16 residues. CDR1 and CDR2 (germline): SGHVS, FNYEAQ. Data came from immunoSEQ multiplex PCR; TCRdb stores just in-frame clones and leaves some out. The sample shows thousands of clones, around 84% of them seen only once. The rearrangement uses TRBV7-6 and TRBJ2-1, with D unclear. The clonotype originates from a donor aged 40 or over with non-small cell lung cancer. The sequenced material came from tumor-adjacent normal tissue. As DNA, the CDR3 is TGTGCCAGCAGCTTACGGACCCCGAGCTCCTACAATGAGCAGTTCTTC. It yields the protein CASSLRTPSSYNEQFF.